The clone carrying this T cell receptor beta chain showed up just once. Its target is not known. Using its own MiXCR run on the reads, TCRdb lists one record per CDR3 protein. Altogether 100,000 to 150,000 distinct CDR3 sequences are present, roughly a third being singletons, with the ten largest covering about 54%. These data originate in a study of T cell repertoires in cytomegalovirus infection. There are 16 residues in the CDR3. Germline V CDR1 and CDR2: MNHEY, SMNVEV (reference sequence). Trimming removed 5 bases at V and 4 bases at J, with 15 bases between. This clonotype originated in a human donor in good health (CMV status not recorded). Some clones in this sample may be carry-over from other donors' samples. The starting material was CD8+ T cells from cultured PBMCs, obtained from culture after CMV antigen stimulation. The chain carries TRBV27 and TRBJ2-6; possible D gene TRBD2, 6 bases. In DNA form, the CDR3 reads TGTGCCAGCAGTCCAAGGGACTCCTCAGGGGCCAACGTCCTGACTTTC. Its protein is CASSPRDSSGANVLTF.